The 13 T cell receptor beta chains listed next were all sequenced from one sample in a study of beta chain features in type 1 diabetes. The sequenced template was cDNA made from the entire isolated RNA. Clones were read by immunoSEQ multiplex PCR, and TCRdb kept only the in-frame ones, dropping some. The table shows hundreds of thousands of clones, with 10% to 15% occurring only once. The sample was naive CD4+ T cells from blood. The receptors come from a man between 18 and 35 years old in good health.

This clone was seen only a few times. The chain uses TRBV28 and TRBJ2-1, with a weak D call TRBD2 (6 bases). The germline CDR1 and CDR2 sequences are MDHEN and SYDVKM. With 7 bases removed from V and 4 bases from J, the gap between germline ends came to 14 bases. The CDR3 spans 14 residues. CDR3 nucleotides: TGTGCCAGCATGACACTAGCCCGTTACAATGAGCAGTTCTTC. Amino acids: CASMTLARYNEQFF.

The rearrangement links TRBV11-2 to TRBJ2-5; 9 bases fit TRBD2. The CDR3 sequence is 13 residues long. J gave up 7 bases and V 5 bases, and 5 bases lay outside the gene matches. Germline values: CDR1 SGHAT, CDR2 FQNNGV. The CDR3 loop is CASSTGLAWTQYF. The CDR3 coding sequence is TGTGCCAGCAGCACCGGACTAGCGTGGACCCAGTACTTC.

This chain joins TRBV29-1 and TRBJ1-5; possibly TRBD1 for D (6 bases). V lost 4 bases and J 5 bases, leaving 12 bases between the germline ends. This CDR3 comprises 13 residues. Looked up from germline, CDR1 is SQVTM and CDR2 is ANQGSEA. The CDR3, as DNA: TGCAGCGTTGCAGGGGAGGGGGATCAGCCCCAGCATTTT. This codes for CSVAGEGDQPQHF.

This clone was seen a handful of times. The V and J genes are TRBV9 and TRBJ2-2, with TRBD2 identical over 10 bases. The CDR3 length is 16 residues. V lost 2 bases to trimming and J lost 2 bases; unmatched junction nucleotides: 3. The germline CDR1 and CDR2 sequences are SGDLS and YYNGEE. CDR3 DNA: TGTGCCAGCAGCGTTAGCGGGGGGCTTAACACCGGGGAGCTGTTTTTT. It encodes CASSVSGGLNTGELFF.

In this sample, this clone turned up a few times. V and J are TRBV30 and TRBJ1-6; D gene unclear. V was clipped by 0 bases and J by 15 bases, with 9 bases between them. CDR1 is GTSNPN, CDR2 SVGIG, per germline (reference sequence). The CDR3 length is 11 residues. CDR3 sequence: CAWSVRFLLHF. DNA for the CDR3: TGTGCCTGGAGTGTTCGGTTTCTCCTCCACTTT.

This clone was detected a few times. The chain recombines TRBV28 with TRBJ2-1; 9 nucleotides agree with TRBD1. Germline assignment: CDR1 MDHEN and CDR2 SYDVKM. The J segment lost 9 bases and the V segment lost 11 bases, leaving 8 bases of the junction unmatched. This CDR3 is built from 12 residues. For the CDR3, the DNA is TGTGCCGGAGGGACAGGGCCGTTTGAGCAGTTCTTC. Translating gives CAGGTGPFEQFF.

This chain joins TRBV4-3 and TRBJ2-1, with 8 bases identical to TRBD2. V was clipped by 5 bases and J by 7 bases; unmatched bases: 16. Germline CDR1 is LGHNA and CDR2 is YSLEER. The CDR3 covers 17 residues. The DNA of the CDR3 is TGCGCCAGCAGCAACATTCCGCGGGGGGCGGTTTTGAATGAGCAGTTCTTC. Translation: CASSNIPRGAVLNEQFF.

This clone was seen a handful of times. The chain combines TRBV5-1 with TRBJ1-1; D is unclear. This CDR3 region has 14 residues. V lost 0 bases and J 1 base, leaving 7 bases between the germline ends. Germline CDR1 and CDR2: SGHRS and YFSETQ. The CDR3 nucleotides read TGCGCCAGCAGCTTGGAAGGGAGGAACACTGAAGCTTTCTTT. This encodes CASSLEGRNTEAFF.

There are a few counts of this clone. The CDR3 loop is CASSLALRLYSGNTIYF. CDR3 nucleotides: TGTGCCAGCAGTTTAGCTTTGCGGTTATATTCTGGAAACACCATATATTTT. The rearrangement links TRBV28 to TRBJ1-3; D uncertain. Germline V gene data show CDR1 as MDHEN and CDR2 as SYDVKM. Deletions cut 2 bases from V and 1 base from J, with 15 bases between. The CDR3 totals 17 residues.

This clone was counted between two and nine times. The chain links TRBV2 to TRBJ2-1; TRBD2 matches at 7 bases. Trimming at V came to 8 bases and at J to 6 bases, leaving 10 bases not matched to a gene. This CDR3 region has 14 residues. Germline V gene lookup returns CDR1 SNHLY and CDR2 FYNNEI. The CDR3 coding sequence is TGTGCCAGCCCGGGACTAACTCGTCTCAATGAGCAGTTCTTC. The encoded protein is CASPGLTRLNEQFF.

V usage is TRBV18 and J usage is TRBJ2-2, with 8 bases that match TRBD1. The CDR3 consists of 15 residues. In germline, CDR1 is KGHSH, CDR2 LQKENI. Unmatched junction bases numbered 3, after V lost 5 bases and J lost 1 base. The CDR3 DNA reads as TGTGCCAGCTCAGCCGGGACAGGGAACACCGGGGAGCTGTTTTTT. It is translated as CASSAGTGNTGELFF.

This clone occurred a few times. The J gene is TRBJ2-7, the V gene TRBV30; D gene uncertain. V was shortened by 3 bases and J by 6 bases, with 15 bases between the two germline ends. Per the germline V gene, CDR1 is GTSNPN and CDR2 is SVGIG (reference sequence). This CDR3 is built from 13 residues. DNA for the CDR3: TGTGCCTGGAGCGGAGATAATAGAAGCGAGCAGTACTTC. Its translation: CAWSGDNRSEQYF.

CDR3 protein: CASRSGTGVDEQYF. CDR3 nucleotides: TGTGCCAGCAGAAGTGGCACAGGGGTAGACGAGCAGTACTTC. This chain connects TRBV6-6 to TRBJ2-7; 7 nucleotides line up with TRBD1. Germline CDR1 reads MNHNY; CDR2 reads SVGAGI (reference sequence). The CDR3 runs to 14 residues. Trimming at V came to 6 bases and at J to 5 bases, leaving 10 bases not matched to a gene.